Listed here is a single T cell receptor beta chain. Deletions cut 6 bases from V and 3 bases from J, with 12 bases between. Germline CDR1 and CDR2: MNHEY and SMNVEV (reference sequence). The CDR3 is 13 residues long. Sequenced by immunoSEQ multiplex PCR; TCRdb stores in-frame clones only, minus some. The sample yields 45,000 or so clones, 70% to 90% seen once. This sample stems from a study of PD-L1 blockade in urothelial cancer. As for the study in general: Blood analyses occurred 3 weeks (second dose) and 6 weeks post treatment start.

The rearrangement joins TRBV27 to TRBJ2-7, with D possibly being TRBD2 (6 bases). This TCR was recovered from a man older than 75 with urothelial cancer. This material consisted of PBMCs, taken around atezolizumab (anti-PD-L1) treatment. The CDR3, as DNA: TGTGCCAGCAGGGCTAGCGTGTTCTACGAGCAGTACTTC. Encoded protein: CASRASVFYEQYF.